The 20 T cell receptor beta chains reported below all come from one sample, sequenced in a study of blood T cell repertoires in COVID-19. Clones were sequenced by immunoSEQ multiplex PCR, and TCRdb holds only the in-frame ones, with some missing. The sample consists of 300,000 to 450,000 clones, 88% of them appearing once. Sequenced input: PBMCs or T cells enriched from blood (not recorded which). These receptors all come from a woman aged 18-35 years who had recovered from COVID-19.

V and J are TRBV11-2 and TRBJ1-6, with TRBD1 as a possible D gene (6 bases). The V end lost 3 bases, the J end lost 11 bases, and 14 bases lay between the germline ends. CDR3 length equals 14 residues. From germline, CDR1 is SGHAT and CDR2 FQNNGV. The DNA of the CDR3 is TGTGCCAGCAGCTTGGCCCCTCAGGGGACACCCCTCCACTTT. Its protein product is CASSLAPQGTPLHF.

This chain connects TRBV5-1 to TRBJ1-3; D gene unclear. There are 15 residues in the CDR3. Germline CDR1 and CDR2: SGHRS and YFSETQ. V lost 4 bases and J lost 0, with 11 bases in between. The CDR3 DNA is TGCGCCAGCAGCCCTCAACAGAACTCTGGAAACACCATATATTTT. This codes for CASSPQQNSGNTIYF.

The V and J genes are TRBV18 and TRBJ2-7, with TRBD1 matching 10 bases. V shed 4 bases, J shed 5 bases, and the junction held 5 bases outside the gene matches. CDR3 length: 14 amino acids. Germline V gene sequence: CDR1 KGHSH, CDR2 LQKENI. Here the CDR3 DNA reads TGTGCCAGCTCACGGCCGGGACAGGGGAACGAGCAGTACTTC. It encodes CASSRPGQGNEQYF.

This chain uses TRBV7-3 with TRBJ2-2; D remains unclear. Germline CDR1 SGHTA, CDR2 FQGTGA. This CDR3 contains 12 residues. V lost 3 bases to trimming and J lost 8 bases, with 7 bases between them. CDR3 DNA: TGTGCCAGCAGCTTTAAAGCGGGGGAGCTGTTTTTT. Translated, it gives CASSFKAGELFF.

J is TRBJ2-2 and V is TRBV11-3; TRBD1 might be the D (7 bases). Germline CDR1 and CDR2: SGHNT and YENEEA. Trimming cost V 4 bases and J 8 bases, with 11 bases left between them. This CDR3 comprises 13 residues. CDR3 region: CASSSGGKGELFF. The CDR3 DNA reads TGTGCCAGCAGCTCAGGGGGGAAGGGGGAGCTGTTTTTT.

This chain links TRBV5-5 with TRBJ2-2, with 9 bases aligning to TRBD1. CDR1 SGHKS and CDR2 YYEKEE come from the germline V gene (reference sequence). The J segment lost 5 bases and the V segment lost 4 bases, leaving 3 bases of the junction unmatched. The CDR3 is made up of 14 amino acids. The CDR3 DNA is TGTGCCAGCAGCACTGGACAGGGGACCGGGGAGCTGTTTTTT. Amino acids: CASSTGQGTGELFF.

V gene TRBV9 combines with J gene TRBJ2-2, with 11 bases lining up with TRBD1. The germline CDR1 and CDR2 sequences are SGDLS and YYNGEE. The CDR3 is 14 amino acids. The junction had 4 bases not matched to a gene; V was cut back by 5 bases and J by 7 bases. In DNA, the CDR3 is TGTGCCAGCAGTGGACAGGGGGCGATCGGGGAGCTGTTTTTT. This codes for CASSGQGAIGELFF.

This CDR3 reads CAISEGTGYGYGYTF. CDR3 coding DNA: TGTGCCATCAGTGAAGGGACAGGGTACGGCTATGGCTACACCTTC. This chain links TRBV10-3 with TRBJ1-2; 9 bases agree with TRBD1. With V trimmed by 3 bases and J by 4 bases, 6 bases remained unmatched. CDR1 is ENHRY, CDR2 SYGVKD, per germline. CDR3 length equals 15 residues.

The chain has TRBV12-1 and TRBJ2-7; the tabulated D call, TRBD2, remains unverified against the DNA. TRBV12-1 is flagged as a pseudogene. CDR3 size: 14 residues. The CDR3 is CASSMSTTPYEQYF. The CDR3 bases are TGTGCCAGCAGCATGTCAACTACTCCCTACGAGCAGTACTTC.

The chain carries TRBV4-2 and TRBJ2-3, with TRBD1 matching 7 bases. Germline V lookup: CDR1 LGHNA, CDR2 YNFKEQ. The CDR3 runs 15 residues. Losses at the gene ends were 4 bases for V and 0 bases for J; bases not matched to a gene: 4. CDR3 sequence reads: CASSPRQGSTDTQYF. CDR3 DNA: TGTGCCAGCAGCCCGAGACAGGGTAGCACAGATACGCAGTATTTT.

This chain joins TRBV5-1 and TRBJ1-1; TRBD1 might be the D (5 bases). Germline CDR1 SGHRS, CDR2 YFSETQ. The V end lost 2 bases, the J end lost 0 bases, and 8 bases lay between the germline ends. This CDR3 has 14 amino acids. For the CDR3, the DNA is TGCGCCAGCAGCTTTGACAGTATGAACACTGAAGCTTTCTTT. It specifies CASSFDSMNTEAFF.

As regards this clone: Given the absence of the conserved phenylalanine or tryptophan at the CDR3 end, a read error is likely. No DNA is shown, since the ends of the CDR3 on it are uncertain; the CDR3 is the one TCRdb lists. The gene calls are TRBV7-9 and TRBJ2-7; the D segment call TRBD1 is taken from the table without a DNA check. From its first to its last residue, the CDR3 has 13 amino acids. Germline assignment: CDR1 SEHNR and CDR2 FQNEAQ (reference sequence). This CDR3 is CASSARTSNDQSL.

This rearrangement joins TRBV5-5 to TRBJ2-7; TRBD2 is a possible D gene (5 bases). The ends were cut back, 2 bases at V and 4 bases at J, with 13 bases in the middle. CDR3 length: 14 residues. CDR1 is SGHKS, CDR2 YYEKEE, per germline (reference sequence). CDR3 sequence (DNA): TGTGCCAGCAGCTTCGGAGGACGGTCGTACGAGCAGTACTTC. It translates to CASSFGGRSYEQYF.

The CDR3 spells CASTPRSRFSTNEKLFF. CDR3 DNA: TGTGCCAGCACCCCCCGGTCCCGGTTTTCAACTAATGAAAAACTGTTTTTT. This chain joins TRBV28 and TRBJ1-4; the D is unclear. The CDR3 is 17 amino acids. The V and J ends lost 7 bases and 0 bases respectively, with 18 bases between them. In germline, CDR1 is MDHEN, CDR2 SYDVKM.

The chain is built from TRBV5-1 and TRBJ1-2; 8 bases are shared with TRBD1. The CDR3 runs to 12 residues. V lost 4 bases to trimming and J lost 6 bases; unmatched junction nucleotides: 2. Germline V gives CDR1 SGHRS, CDR2 YFSETQ. CDR3 nucleotides: TGCGCCAGCAGCCCGGGACAGGATGGCTACACCTTC. It codes for CASSPGQDGYTF.

The rearrangement uses TRBV7-9 and TRBJ1-3; D may be TRBD1 (5 bases). The CDR3 loop spans 17 amino acids. Germline V CDR1 and CDR2: SEHNR, FQNEAQ (reference sequence). V gave up 1 base and J gave up 0 bases, with 13 bases separating them. The CDR3 DNA is TGTGCCAGCAGCTTAGGGTCGATGGGACTCTCTGGAAACACCATATATTTT. Translated: CASSLGSMGLSGNTIYF.

This clone was seen just once. This rearrangement joins TRBV3-1 (or the pseudogene TRBV3-2) to TRBJ2-3; tentatively, D is TRBD1 (6 bases). This CDR3 spans 16 amino acids. Per germline, CDR1 LGHDT and CDR2 YNNKEL (reference sequence). V was shortened by 0 bases and J by 0 bases, with 10 bases between the two germline ends. CDR3 sequence reads: CASSQDLGASTDTQYF. In DNA, the CDR3 is TGTGCCAGCAGCCAAGATTTGGGGGCCAGCACAGATACGCAGTATTTT.

The chain joins TRBV3-1 (or the pseudogene TRBV3-2) to TRBJ1-2, with TRBD1 matching 9 bases. The V segment lost 4 bases and the J segment 6 bases; nucleotides outside the gene matches: 6. The CDR3 has 14 amino acids. Germline V gene sequence: CDR1 LGHDT, CDR2 YNNKEL (reference sequence). CDR3 protein: CASSPGTGSHGYTF. CDR3 DNA sequence: TGTGCCAGCAGCCCAGGGACAGGGAGCCATGGCTACACCTTC.

The J gene is TRBJ1-2, the V gene TRBV10-3; D unclear. V was pared by 0 bases and J by 5 bases, with 13 bases between. This CDR3 has 15 residues. Germline V lookup: CDR1 ENHRY, CDR2 SYGVKD. Written as DNA, the CDR3 is TGTGCCATCAGTGAGTCTATAGAATCTCAATATGGCTACACCTTC. Residues: CAISESIESQYGYTF.

The J gene is TRBJ1-1, the V gene TRBV9; D uncertain. Germline V gene lookup returns CDR1 SGDLS and CDR2 YYNGEE. Trimming took 4 bases from V and 3 from J, leaving 13 bases between them. CDR3 length equals 14 residues. The CDR3: CASSFTDGDTEAFF. The CDR3 nucleotides are TGTGCCAGCAGCTTCACTGACGGGGACACTGAAGCTTTCTTT.